This is a list of T cell receptor beta chains from one sample in a study of blood T cell repertoires in COVID-19. Generated by immunoSEQ multiplex PCR, the TCRdb table keeps only in-frame clones and is missing some. The sample holds about 300,000 clones, roughly 90% seen once. Sequencing input: peripheral blood. These receptor sequences come from a man between 35 and 55 years old with acute or convalescent COVID-19. Each CDR3 is given with its conserved first and last residue. D genes are given only for firm matches. Not all rows give a size; the values are once, few, many and, for expanded clones, a class.

TRBD1	TRBV5-1	TRBJ2-2	.	CASSLDRGTGELFF	TGCGCCAGCAGCTTGGACAGGGGCACCGGGGAGCTGTTTTTT
TRBD2	TRBV7-3	TRBJ2-3	once	CASSPTYRAGGPTDTQYF	TGTGCCAGCAGCCCGACGTATCGGGCGGGGGGCCCTACAGATACGCAGTATTTT
.	TRBV20-1	TRBJ2-1	.	CSASLANEQFF	TGCAGTGCCTCGCTAGCTAATGAGCAGTTCTTC
.	TRBV21-1	TRBJ2-7	.	CASSRGTGVSYEQYF	TGTGCCAGCAGCAGAGGGACAGGGGTCTCCTACGAGCAGTACTTC
.	TRBV3-1/TRBV3-2	TRBJ1-5	.	CASSQGRRGQPQHF	TGTGCCAGCAGCCAAGGGCGTCGCGGGCAGCCCCAGCATTTT
.	TRBV2	TRBJ2-1	.	CASSELAPSLNEQFF	TGTGCCAGCAGTGAACTAGCCCCAAGTCTAAATGAGCAGTTCTTC
TRBD1	TRBV11-2	TRBJ1-2	.	CASSSIESGQISGYTF	TGTGCCAGCAGCTCAATCGAATCGGGACAGATAAGCGGCTACACCTTC
TRBD1	TRBV11-2	TRBJ1-6	.	CASSRGTGEKSPLHF	TGTGCCAGCAGTCGCGGGACAGGGGAGAAATCACCCCTCCACTTT
TRBD1	TRBV14	TRBJ1-3	.	CASSRTGSGNTIYF	TGTGCCAGCAGCCGGACAGGCTCTGGAAACACCATATATTTT
.	TRBV19	TRBJ2-3	.	CASSIGLVRGTDTQYF	TGTGCCAGTAGTATAGGACTCGTAAGGGGAACAGATACGCAGTATTTT
TRBD2	TRBV5-1	TRBJ2-1	.	CASRRSSGDTYGEQFF	TGCGCCAGCAGAAGGTCTAGCGGGGATACCTACGGTGAGCAGTTCTTC
.	TRBV10-3	TRBJ1-3	.	CAISGQISGNTIYF	TGTGCCATCAGTGGACAGATCTCTGGAAACACCATATATTTT
TRBD2	TRBV11-2	TRBJ2-2	.	CASSLIPLAGIGELFF	TGTGCCAGCAGCTTAATTCCCCTAGCGGGGATCGGGGAGCTGTTTTTT
.	TRBV2	TRBJ1-2	.	CASRVRGNANYGYTF	TGTGCCAGCCGGGTGAGAGGGAATGCTAACTATGGCTACACCTTC
TRBD1	TRBV28	TRBJ1-5	.	CASSSGGWGANQPQHF	TGTGCCAGCAGTTCAGGGGGATGGGGGGCAAATCAGCCCCAGCATTTT
TRBD1	TRBV6-4	TRBJ1-2	.	CASRPWTGGGDGYTF	TGTGCCAGCAGGCCTTGGACAGGGGGAGGTGATGGCTACACCTTC
TRBD1	TRBV6-1	TRBJ1-6	once	CASSDLQGANSPLHF	TGTGCCAGCAGTGATTTACAGGGGGCGAATTCACCCCTCCACTTT
.	TRBV11-3	TRBJ1-1	.	CASSLGTANTEAFF	TGTGCCAGCAGCTTAGGGACTGCTAACACTGAAGCTTTCTTT
.	TRBV6-4	TRBJ2-1	.	CASSVRQGQNNEQFF	TGTGCCAGCAGTGTTAGGCAGGGTCAGAACAATGAGCAGTTCTTC
.	TRBV4-2	TRBJ1-4	.	CASSQVGTDPSEKLFF	TGTGCCAGCAGCCAAGTCGGGACTGACCCTAGTGAAAAACTGTTTTTT
.	TRBV2	TRBJ2-2	.	CASRRAGELFF	TGTGCCAGCAGGAGGGCCGGGGAGCTGTTTTTT
.	TRBV30	TRBJ1-1	.	CAWSPRGGDTEAFF	TGTGCCTGGAGTCCAAGGGGGGGGGACACTGAAGCTTTCTTT
TRBD2	TRBV11-2	TRBJ2-1	.	CASSSGVAGGYEQFF	TGTGCCAGCAGCTCCGGGGTAGCGGGGGGGTACGAGCAGTTCTTC
.	TRBV4-2	TRBJ1-3	few	CASSQQGSGNTIYF	TGTGCCAGCAGCCAACAGGGTTCTGGAAACACCATATATTTT
TRBD1	TRBV27	TRBJ1-2	large	CASSSSRTGGLGYGYTF	TGTGCCAGCAGTAGTTCTAGAACAGGGGGATTGGGATATGGCTACACCTTC
.	TRBV6-6	TRBJ2-3	.	CASSPSGSTQYF	TGTGCCAGCAGCCCATCCGGGTCTACGCAGTATTTT
.	TRBV10-2	TRBJ1-6	.	CASSESQGSAAPLHF	TGCGCCAGCAGTGAGTCACAGGGTTCGGCGGCACCCCTCCACTTT
TRBD1	TRBV3-1/TRBV3-2	TRBJ1-5	once	CASSQGWDRGNQPQHF	TGTGCCAGCAGCCAAGGGTGGGACAGGGGGAATCAGCCCCAGCATTTT
.	TRBV9	TRBJ2-2	.	CASSPLVFSGELFF	TGTGCCAGCAGCCCCCTCGTCTTCTCCGGGGAGCTGTTTTTT
.	TRBV18	TRBJ1-2	few	CASSSGQFYGYTF	TGTGCCAGCTCATCCGGACAGTTCTATGGCTACACCTTC
TRBD1	TRBV7-2	TRBJ2-1	.	CASSSGQGNNEQFF	TGTGCCAGCAGCTCGGGACAGGGGAACAATGAGCAGTTCTTC
.	TRBV12-5	TRBJ1-1	few	CASGPGGENTEAFF	TGTGCTAGTGGTCCGGGGGGGGAGAACACTGAAGCTTTCTTT
TRBD2	TRBV19	TRBJ2-1	.	CASNLAGGRNEQFF	TGTGCCAGTAATTTAGCGGGGGGGCGTAATGAGCAGTTCTTC
TRBD1	TRBV28	TRBJ1-2	.	CASSLWGQGYGYTF	TGTGCCAGCAGTTTATGGGGACAGGGGTATGGCTACACCTTC
.	TRBV6-5	TRBJ2-2	once	CASSLAEEVGSGELFF	TGTGCCAGCAGTTTAGCCGAGGAGGTGGGGTCCGGGGAGCTGTTTTTT
.	TRBV2	TRBJ2-1	once	CASSPDSYNEQFF	TGTGCCAGCAGTCCCGACAGCTACAATGAGCAGTTCTTC
.	TRBV14	TRBJ1-1	.	CASTKAGRSAEAFF	TGTGCCAGCACTAAGGCCGGGAGGAGCGCTGAAGCTTTCTTT
TRBD1	TRBV24-1	TRBJ1-1	.	CATSDPTGTEAFF	TGTGCCACCAGTGATCCGACAGGGACTGAAGCTTTCTTT
TRBD1	TRBV25-1	TRBJ1-6	once	CASSEGGGKSPLHF	TGTGCCAGCAGTGAAGGAGGGGGCAAATCACCCCTCCACTTT
.	TRBV3-1/TRBV3-2	TRBJ1-1	once	CASSHRTRTEAFF	TGTGCCAGCAGTCACAGGACCAGGACTGAAGCTTTCTTT
.	TRBV29-1	TRBJ1-1	.	CSGLRGLNTEAFF	TGCAGCGGTCTCAGAGGTTTGAACACTGAAGCTTTCTTT
.	TRBV6-6	TRBJ1-1	few	CATDSGGRGNTEAFF	TGTGCCACCGACTCGGGGGGGAGGGGGAACACTGAAGCTTTCTTT
TRBD1	TRBV5-6	TRBJ1-2	.	CASSWMDRPSYGYTF	TGTGCCAGCAGCTGGATGGACAGGCCCTCCTATGGCTACACCTTC
.	TRBV7-3	TRBJ2-3	.	CASSFGGLGTQYF	TGTGCCAGCAGCTTCGGGGGACTCGGTACGCAGTATTTT
.	TRBV5-1	TRBJ1-1	.	CASRLGVRVGTEAFF	TGCGCCAGCAGGTTAGGAGTGAGGGTGGGCACTGAAGCTTTCTTT
TRBD1	TRBV29-1	TRBJ1-5	.	CSAKTGDQPQHF	TGCAGCGCAAAGACAGGGGATCAGCCCCAGCATTTT
.	TRBV6-2/TRBV6-3	TRBJ1-4	.	CASSYSSDSNGEKLFF	TGTGCCAGCAGTTACTCCTCTGACAGCAACGGGGAAAAACTGTTTTTT